This entry lists 14 T cell receptor beta chains sequenced from one sample in a study of cytomegalovirus exposure and HLA in healthy donors. The PCR employed 60 Vbeta primers together with 13 Jbeta primers. Clones were sequenced by immunoSEQ multiplex PCR, and TCRdb holds only the in-frame ones, with some missing. The sample totals about 130,000 clones. What was sequenced was PBMCs. The origin of the receptors is a man aged 18 to 30 in good health and CMV-seronegative.

This chain connects TRBV5-1 to TRBJ2-2; 7 nucleotides line up with TRBD1. CDR1 and CDR2 from the germline V gene are SGHRS and YFSETQ. J lost 0 bases, V lost 4 bases, and 6 bases had no gene match. The CDR3 has 16 amino acids. The CDR3 nucleotides are TGCGCCAGCAGCAGGGGACAGTCGGCGAACACCGGGGAGCTGTTTTTT. The encoded protein is CASSRGQSANTGELFF.

J is TRBJ2-7 and V is TRBV19, with D perhaps TRBD1 (6 bases). Trimming took 5 bases from V and 6 from J, leaving 17 bases between them. The CDR3 has 14 residues. Germline V gene sequence: CDR1 LNHDA, CDR2 SQIVND (reference sequence). In nucleotides, the CDR3 is TGTGCCAGTAGTTGGGCAGGGGCGGTCCGCGAGCAGTACTTC. This encodes CASSWAGAVREQYF. Supplemented by reference TRBV19 and TRBJ2-7, the full variable domain reads DGGITQSPKYLFRKEGQNVTLSCEQNLNHDAMYWYRQDPGQGLRLIYYSQIVNDFQKGDIAEGYSVSREKKESFPLTVTSAQKNPTAFYLCASSWAGAVREQYFGPGTRLTVT.

V usage is TRBV6-5 and J usage is TRBJ1-1; D gene ambiguous. The V gene lost 6 bases and the J gene lost 8 bases, with 13 bases spanning the gap. Germline CDR1 is MNHEY and CDR2 is SVGAGI. This CDR3 has 12 residues. In DNA form, the CDR3 reads TGTGCCAGCAGCTCAACGGGTACCGAAGCTTTCTTT. It yields the protein CASSSTGTEAFF.

The gene calls are TRBV28 and TRBJ1-5; 7 nucleotides agree with TRBD1. Losses at the gene ends were 7 bases for V and 5 bases for J; bases not matched to a gene: 8. Germline values: CDR1 MDHEN, CDR2 SYDVKM. The CDR3 sequence is 14 residues long. The CDR3 here is CASNLDRAYQPQHF. CDR3 DNA: TGTGCCAGCAACCTAGACAGGGCATATCAGCCCCAGCATTTT.

This chain uses TRBV6-1 with TRBJ2-6, with D perhaps TRBD1 (6 bases). Trimming took off 8 bases at V and 0 bases at J, with 11 bases between the two ends. Germline CDR1 and CDR2: MNHNS and SASEGT. The CDR3 loop spans 15 amino acids. CDR3: CASGGPPSGANVLTF. The DNA of the CDR3 is TGTGCCAGCGGGGGCCCACCCTCTGGGGCCAACGTCCTGACTTTC.

The V gene is TRBV6-5, the J gene TRBJ2-5, with 12 nucleotides matching TRBD2. Gene TRBJ2-7 matches the end of the DNA better, so the J call may be wrong. The CDR3 is 16 amino acids. Per germline, CDR1 MNHEY and CDR2 SVGAGI. The CDR3 sequence is CASSSLTSGSSYEQYF. In nucleotides, the CDR3 is TGTGCCAGCAGTTCATTGACTAGCGGGAGCTCCTACGAGCAGTACTTC.

The genes are TRBV7-9 and TRBJ2-7; 13 positions match TRBD2. This CDR3 is 15 amino acids long. The J segment lost 2 bases and the V segment lost 5 bases, leaving 3 bases of the junction unmatched. The germline V gene encodes CDR1 SEHNR and CDR2 FQNEAQ (reference sequence). CDR3 amino acids: CASSVTSGRAYEQYF. CDR3 nucleotide sequence: TGTGCCAGCAGCGTTACTAGCGGGAGGGCCTACGAGCAGTACTTC.

Here the CDR3 reads CASSSRLAAISYNEQFF. In nucleotides, the CDR3 is TGCGCCAGCAGCTCCCGACTAGCGGCTATCTCTTACAATGAGCAGTTCTTC. V gene TRBV5-1 combines with J gene TRBJ2-1; 9 bases match TRBD2. The CDR3 has 17 residues. From germline, CDR1 is SGHRS and CDR2 YFSETQ. V gave up 3 bases and J gave up 4 bases; unmatched junction bases: 11.

The rearrangement links TRBV7-2 to TRBJ2-7; D might be TRBD1 (6 bases). In germline, CDR1 is SGHTA, CDR2 FQGNSA. This CDR3 spans 15 amino acids. With 5 bases removed from V and 2 bases from J, the gap between germline ends came to 16 bases. The CDR3 loop is CASSQDRRATYEQYF. The CDR3, as DNA: TGTGCCAGCAGCCAGGACAGAAGGGCCACCTACGAGCAGTACTTC.

The rearrangement uses TRBV5-1 and TRBJ2-6, with 11 bases matching TRBD1. Trimming took 1 base from V and 2 from J; bases not matched to a gene: 14. CDR1 SGHRS and CDR2 YFSETQ come from the germline V gene. This CDR3 is 21 amino acids long. DNA for the CDR3: TGCGCCAGCAGCTTGACCTGGACAGGGGGCGGTTCTTATGCTGGGGCCAACGTCCTGACTTTC. Encoded protein: CASSLTWTGGGSYAGANVLTF.

The chain employs TRBV27 and TRBJ1-5; 7 positions agree with TRBD1. The germline V gene has CDR1 MNHEY and CDR2 SMNVEV (reference sequence). CDR3 length equals 16 residues. The trim removed 7 bases at V and 0 bases at J, leaving 9 bases unmatched. The CDR3 here is CASKAGGRVSNQPQHF. The CDR3 DNA reads TGTGCCAGCAAGGCAGGGGGAAGGGTTAGCAATCAGCCCCAGCATTTT.

The chain links TRBV6-6 to TRBJ2-7; 8 bases match TRBD1. The CDR3 sequence is 14 residues long. Germline V gene data show CDR1 as MNHNY and CDR2 as SVGAGI (reference sequence). The junction had 7 bases not matched to a gene; V was cut back by 5 bases and J by 4 bases. The CDR3 spells CASSDRDRPYEQYF. The CDR3 DNA is TGTGCCAGCAGTGACAGGGACAGGCCTTACGAGCAGTACTTC.

This chain uses TRBV5-1 with TRBJ2-7; TRBD2 matches at 7 bases. The V segment lost 3 bases and the J segment 1 base; nucleotides outside the gene matches: 7. This CDR3 region has 15 residues. Germline V CDR1 and CDR2: SGHRS, YFSETQ. The CDR3 sequence: CASSWWGGLSYEQYF. In DNA form, the CDR3 reads TGCGCCAGCAGCTGGTGGGGGGGACTTTCCTACGAGCAGTACTTC. Together with reference TRBV5-1 and TRBJ2-7, the CDR3 gives the full variable domain: KAGVTQTPRYLIKTRGQQVTLSCSPISGHRSVSWYQQTPGQGLQFLFEYFSETQRNKGNFPGRFSGRQFSNSRSEMNVSTLELGDSALYLCASSWWGGLSYEQYFGPGTRLTVT.

This chain links TRBV9 with TRBJ2-1, with D perhaps matching TRBD2 (6 bases). CDR3 length: 13 residues. Germline loops: CDR1 SGDLS, CDR2 YYNGEE. The ends were cut back, 2 bases at V and 4 bases at J, with 7 bases in the middle. This chain's CDR3 is CASSVSGYNEQFF. In DNA form, the CDR3 reads TGTGCCAGCAGCGTCAGCGGGTACAATGAGCAGTTCTTC.